This TCR beta chain was sequenced during a study of T cells after yellow fever vaccination. TCRdb reanalysed the 5' RACE reads using MiXCR and keeps one entry per CDR3 protein. The sample has 250,000 to 400,000 distinct CDR3 sequences, about 4% seen once. From germline, CDR1 is SQVTM and CDR2 ANQGSEA. The V end lost 4 bases, the J end lost 6 bases, and 12 bases lay between the germline ends. The length of the CDR3 is 12 residues. There are a few counts of this clonotype. V and J are TRBV29-1 and TRBJ1-2, with D uncertain. The origin of this receptor is a man between 18 and 29 years old who received the YFV17D yellow fever vaccine. The source was PBMCs, collected 5 days after the yellow fever booster vaccination. The CDR3 coding sequence is TGCAGCGTTGGACAATTCTTCGATGGCTACACCTTC. Its translation: CSVGQFFDGYTF.